The TCR beta chain under discussion was sequenced for a study of T cell clonotyping in hematopoietic cell transplantation. Study-level findings and limits: No sorting was done, leaving CD4 and CD8 contributions mixed. Higher Inverse Simpson Index values in graft donor and pretransplant recipient predicted broader posttransplant TCR diversity. At the given depth, recipient repertoires were over 97% de novo clonotypes.

Method: immunoSEQ multiplex PCR; TCRdb's copy keeps in-frame clones and lacks some. Seen here are some 1,000 clones, under 80% observed once, and the top ten hold around 40%. Germline V gene lookup returns CDR1 MNHNS and CDR2 SASEGT. The CDR3 has 12 residues. V dropped 8 bases and J dropped 3 bases, with 8 bases sitting between them. Worth noting for this clone: The antigen is unknown.

The clonotype was recovered from a female patient between 30 and 39 years old who had an allogeneic stem cell transplant, so T cells may come from the graft donor. Some clones in this sample may be carry-over from other donors' samples. The gene calls are TRBV6-1 and TRBJ1-5, with D unresolved. Sequenced material: peripheral blood mononuclear cells, taken 100 days after allogeneic stem cell transplant. CDR3 loop: CASLGYNQPQHF. For the CDR3, the DNA is TGTGCCAGCTTGGGATACAATCAGCCCCAGCATTTT.